What follows is one TCR beta chain and its context. The antigen it recognizes is unknown. Base qualities are missing; no much larger clone stands one base away. The data stem from a study of OX40 agonist ivuxolimab in advanced cancers. For the study in its entirety: The costimulatory receptor OX40 (CD134) was targeted by ivuxolimab, a fully human IgG2 agonistic monoclonal antibody. The paper covers the monotherapy dose-escalation part of the phase I ivuxolimab trial, which included N = 52 patients. In the dose-escalation cohort, around four fifths of patients were male, and the mean age was approximately 60 years, with a range of roughly 20 to 80. Prior anti-PD-1, anti-PD-L1 or anti-CTLA-4 therapy was permitted, and checkpoint inhibitors had been received by about 36% of dose-escalation patients. Of the approximately 50 dose-escalation patients, hepatocellular carcinoma was present in around 19, melanoma in some 15, renal cell carcinoma in 9 and head and neck cancer in 9. The purpose of peripheral TCRbeta sequencing was to test whether ivuxolimab changed TCR sequence diversity and led to clonal T-cell expansion. Three dose-escalation patients achieved partial responses, one with hepatocellular carcinoma and two with cutaneous melanoma. Intravenous ivuxolimab was administered to patients every 2 weeks at six dose levels: 0.01, 0.1, 0.3, 1.5, 3 and 10 mg/kg. General conclusions and limits of the study: At doses of 0.1 to 3.0 mg/kg, clonal expansion of both CD4+ and CD8+ T cells in blood was seen between baseline and week 6. Antigen specificity was not determined for the clonally expanded peripheral T cells. Low levels of normalized T-cell clonal expansion were also shown by some nonresponding patients. After ivuxolimab, expanded clones were on average more numerous among CD8+ T cells than among CD4+ T cells. In the 0.1-3.0 mg/kg groups, partial responders had among the lowest normalized peripheral clonal expansion, particularly in CD8+ T cells.

Patients with a history of autoimmune disease or receiving systemic immunosuppression were excluded from the trial. In every dose cohort, peripheral blood was drawn for TCR sequencing at baseline, cycle 4 day 1, and cycle 7 day 1. Samples came from an open-label, multicenter, first-in-human phase I dose-escalation trial of ivuxolimab. Adults with locally advanced or metastatic melanoma, renal cell carcinoma, hepatocellular carcinoma or head and neck squamous cell carcinoma were enrolled in the trial. CD4+ and CD8+ T cells were sorted separately from peripheral blood before TCR sequencing. For sequencing of the TCRbeta CDR3 region, genomic DNA was extracted from the sorted cells. The immunoSEQ Assay was used to sequence the TCRbeta CDR3 regions. TCRdb retrieved this table from immuneACCESS and kept in-frame rearrangements only. Not all clones are present; in checked studies, unresolved V genes account for under half, and no reason is known for the remainder. For this sample the table gives roughly 40,000 clones, of which 85% to 90% were detected only once. Jointly, the top ten make up approximately 6% of the sample.

According to the germline V gene, CDR1 reads MDHEN and CDR2 reads SYDVKM. After removal of 7 bases from V and 5 bases from J, the junction retains 10 bases not matched to a gene. The CDR3 starts with the cysteine, ends with the phenylalanine, and has 15 residues. The entry retains the CDR3 DNA only, 45 bases that are in frame from base 1. Sequencing used CD4+ or CD8+ T cells sorted from blood, obtained in a trial of the OX40 agonist ivuxolimab. This TCR derives from an adult with an advanced solid tumor such as melanoma, head and neck, liver or kidney cancer. The chain uses TRBV28 and TRBJ1-5; 8 central nucleotides agree with TRBD1. The CDR3 region: CASTRPGQDHQPQHF. The base sequence is TGTGCCAGCACCCGCCCGGGACAGGACCATCAGCCCCAGCATTTT.